The rows below give T cell receptor beta chains drawn from one sample of a study of beta chain features in type 1 diabetes. The method was immunoSEQ multiplex PCR; TCRdb's version includes in-frame clones alone and lacks a portion of them. The data contain 150,000 to 180,000 clones, around a tenth of them singletons. Sequencing was done on a sample of central memory CD4+ T cells from blood. The receptors were gathered from a man aged 25 to 40 with type 1 diabetes. CDR3s leave out the opening cysteine and the closing phenylalanine or tryptophan. The D gene is left open where the match is weak.

TRBJ1-2 | - | TRBV25-1 | ASSDGALYGYT
TRBJ2-5 | - | TRBV7-2 | ASSLALNGRSETQY
TRBJ2-5 | - | TRBV5-1 | ASSLDSSSTSGTQY
TRBJ2-3 | TRBD2 | TRBV18 | ASSEREWADTQY
TRBJ1-1 | - | TRBV7-9 | ASSLRTGDTEAF
TRBJ2-4 | TRBD1 | TRBV28 | ASNQDRGYIQY
TRBJ2-1 | TRBD2 | TRBV6-6 | ASSQTSDEQF
TRBJ2-7 | TRBD2 | TRBV19 | ASSASGSSGEQY
TRBJ2-3 | TRBD1 | TRBV9 | ASSVGDRGTDTQY
TRBJ2-5 | - | TRBV14 | ASSQDLYQETQY
TRBJ2-7 | TRBD2 | TRBV9 | ASSGGLETAYEQY
TRBJ1-1 | - | TRBV4-1 | ASSPSEGRNTEAF
TRBJ2-1 | TRBD2 | TRBV7-2 | ASSLVGGRSSYNEQF
TRBJ1-1 | TRBD1 | TRBV5-1 | ASSNRGDTEAF
TRBJ2-1 | TRBD2 | TRBV19 | ASRTSGLDNEQF
TRBJ2-7 | - | TRBV18 | ASSPGASPEQY
TRBJ2-2 | TRBD1 | TRBV28 | ASSWGQGTGELF
TRBJ2-4 | TRBD2 | TRBV5-4 | ASSLRDGRSKNIQY
TRBJ1-1 | TRBD1 | TRBV29-1 | SVIRDSGYTEAF
TRBJ1-5 | TRBD1 | TRBV7-9 | ASSLGQGGQPQH
TRBJ1-1 | - | TRBV18 | ASSPHRDTEAF
TRBJ1-1 | TRBD1 | TRBV6-6 | ASRDRGTEAF
TRBJ2-7 | TRBD1 | TRBV28 | ASSYPRDRGSYEQY
TRBJ1-1 | - | TRBV11-2 | ASSGDRNTEAF
TRBJ2-1 | - | TRBV2 | ASITGTSNEQF
TRBJ2-1 | - | TRBV7-6 | ASSSGLLNEQF
TRBJ2-5 | TRBD1 | TRBV5-6 | ASSLGQGAAETQY
TRBJ2-1 | - | TRBV7-2 | ASSPSAGYNEQF
TRBJ2-1 | TRBD1 | TRBV6-1 | ASTGWGTGGNEQF